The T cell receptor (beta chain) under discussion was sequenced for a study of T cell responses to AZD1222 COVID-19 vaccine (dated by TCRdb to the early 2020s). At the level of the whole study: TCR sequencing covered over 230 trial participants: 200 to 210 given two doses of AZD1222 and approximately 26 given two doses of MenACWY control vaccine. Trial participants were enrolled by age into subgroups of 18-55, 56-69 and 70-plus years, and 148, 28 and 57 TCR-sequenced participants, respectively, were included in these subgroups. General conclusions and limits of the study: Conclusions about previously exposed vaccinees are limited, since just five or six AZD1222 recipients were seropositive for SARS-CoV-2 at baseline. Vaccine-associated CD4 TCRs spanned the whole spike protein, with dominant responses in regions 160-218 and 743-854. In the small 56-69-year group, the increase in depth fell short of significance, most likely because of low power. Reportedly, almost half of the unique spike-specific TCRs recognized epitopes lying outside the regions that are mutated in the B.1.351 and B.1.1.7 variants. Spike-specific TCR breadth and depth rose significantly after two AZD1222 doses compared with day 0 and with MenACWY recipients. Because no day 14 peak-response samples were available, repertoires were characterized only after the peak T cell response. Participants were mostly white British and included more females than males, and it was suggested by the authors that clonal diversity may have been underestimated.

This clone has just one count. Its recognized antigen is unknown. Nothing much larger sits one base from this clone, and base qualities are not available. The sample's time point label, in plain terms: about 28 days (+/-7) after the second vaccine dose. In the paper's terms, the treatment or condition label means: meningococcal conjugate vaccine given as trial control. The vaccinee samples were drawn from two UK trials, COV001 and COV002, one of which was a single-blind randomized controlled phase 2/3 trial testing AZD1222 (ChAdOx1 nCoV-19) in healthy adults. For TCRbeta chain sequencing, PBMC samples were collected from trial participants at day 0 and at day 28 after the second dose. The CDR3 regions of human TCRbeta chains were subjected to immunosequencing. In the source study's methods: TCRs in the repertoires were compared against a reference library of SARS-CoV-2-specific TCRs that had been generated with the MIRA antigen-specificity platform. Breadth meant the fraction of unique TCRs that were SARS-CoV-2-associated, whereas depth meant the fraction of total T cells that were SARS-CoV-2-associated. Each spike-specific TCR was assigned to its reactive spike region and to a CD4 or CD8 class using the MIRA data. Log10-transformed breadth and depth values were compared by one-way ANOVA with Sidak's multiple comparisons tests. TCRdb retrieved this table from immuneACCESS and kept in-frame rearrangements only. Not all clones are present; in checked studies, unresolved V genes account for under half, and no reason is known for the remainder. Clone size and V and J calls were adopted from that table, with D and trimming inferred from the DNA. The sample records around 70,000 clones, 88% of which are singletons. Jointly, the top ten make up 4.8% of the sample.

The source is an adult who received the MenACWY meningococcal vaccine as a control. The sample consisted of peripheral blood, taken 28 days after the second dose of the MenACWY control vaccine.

The CDR3 protein is CAWGKGTTEAFF. In nucleotide form, the sequence is TGTGCCTGGGGGAAGGGCACGACTGAAGCTTTCTTT. The V gene is TRBV30 and the J gene is TRBJ1-1; no D segment can be confidently identified. The CDR3 spans 12 residues, from the cysteine through the phenylalanine. Only the CDR3 region is kept as DNA, spanning 36 bases read in frame from base 1. CDR1 and CDR2, looked up from the germline V gene (reference sequence), are GTSNPN and SVGIG. Trimming costs V 5 bases and J 5 bases, and their ends lie 12 bases apart. When the CDR3 is completed using the reference TRBV30 and TRBJ1-1 genes on either side, the full variable domain is SQTIHQWPATLVQPVGSPLSLECTVEGTSNPNLYWYRQAAGRGLQLLFYSVGIGQISSEVPQNLSASRPQDRQFILSSKKLLLSDSGFYLCAWGKGTTEAFFGQGTRLTVV.